This T cell receptor beta chain was sequenced for a study of shared clonotypes between healthy human individuals (dated by TCRdb to about 2020). Notes on the research overall: A couple of women and a few men aged 18 to 49 years were included in the cohort. For each donor, CD4 naive and CD4 memory were each given three plates, CD8 naive was given two plates, and CD8 memory was given one plate. The study deeply sequenced blood TCR repertoires of several healthy adults to estimate repertoire size and the extent of clonotype sharing between individuals. Different laboratories and diverse techniques were used to prepare libraries and sequence TCR repertoires, to increase sequencing depth and limit assay-specific biases. Leukapheresis yielded between about 0.94 and 9 billion PBMCs per donor.

In the case of this clone: No antigen is known for it. Base qualities were left out, and no much larger clone turns up one base away.

What the research found in general, with its limitations: Across a handful of donors, 4.5% to 6.5% of naive CD4, approximately 3.5% of naive CD8, 2.3% of memory CD4, and about 0.44% of memory CD8 clonotypes were shared. Only blood was sampled, and tissue TCR repertoires likely differ from those in blood. Incomplete sequencing was indicated by rarefaction of sorted-subset datasets, despite the large sequencing depth. Higher generation probabilities were observed for clonotypes shared by all four sorted-subset donors than for non-shared clonotypes. Naive subsets generally had larger estimated clonotype richness than memory subsets. Based on pairwise subsampling, the degree of clonotype sharing among donors was expected to be affected by sequencing depth. Because the study included only a small number of donors, the genetic and exposure-history diversity represented was limited.

The donors were healthy, HIV-negative adults who had no recently reported acute infections or vaccinations. Only Caucasian adults living in Nashville, Tennessee, USA were represented among the donors. CD4+ T cells were enriched by magnetic negative selection, after which naive cells were positively selected on CD45RA and the negative fraction was taken as the memory subset. After blood collection by leukapheresis, PBMCs were isolated using Ficoll-Histopaque density gradient centrifugation and then cryopreserved in the vapor phase of liquid nitrogen. Purity and quantity of every magnetically sorted T cell population were checked by analytical flow cytometry. Genomic DNA was isolated from every sorted fraction and measured by UV absorbance on a Nanodrop 2000c. Using the deep immunoSEQ assay, multiplex PCR amplified TCR CDR3 regions from genomic DNA. Genomic DNA extracted from each cell subset was distributed evenly over all wells of several immunoSEQ 96-well plates, and each plate served as one replicate. For sorted subsets, each replicate PCR was loaded with around 220 ng genomic DNA, equivalent to 25,000 to 35,000 T cell genomes. The purified libraries were quantified using a Qubit 3.0 fluorometer, sized with a Bioanalyzer 2100, and then quantified again using the KAPA Library Quantification kit. Each immunoSEQ 96-well plate was sequenced on its own single-read 150-cycle Illumina NextSeq 550 flow cell. For the original study's pipeline: Because only junctional sequences without quality scores were contained in the immunoSEQ output, filtering matching that applied to full-length reads could not be performed. To assign V/J genes and CDR3, sequences were annotated against IMGT germline references using PyIR, a Python wrapper for IgBLAST v1.9. Reads with weak V/J assignments (E-value above 1e-6), missing CDR3, stop codons, out-of-frame junctions, or ambiguous translated residues were removed. V3J clonotypes were defined as sequences sharing an identical inferred V gene, J gene, and CDR3 amino acid sequence. Percentage overlap between repertoires was calculated by dividing the number of shared unique clonotypes by the size of the smaller repertoire. RTK rarefaction, the Chao1 estimator, and Recon v2.1 estimates of unobserved clonotypes were used to assess repertoire richness. Generation probabilities for all TCRbeta clonotypes obtained by the gDNA method from four donors were computed using OLGA. TCRdb carries this immuneACCESS record with in-frame sequences only. Its versions omit some clonotypes, under half of them owing to an unresolved V gene in the studies checked, with the rest unexplained. The D gene and trimming were derived from the DNA, and the V and J assignments and clone size from that table. The sample table records under 200,000 clones; about 93% of these occur just once. The top ten hold 0.065% to 0.07% of the sample.

Spanning cysteine to phenylalanine, the CDR3 consists of 15 amino acids. The CDR3 DNA has 45 bases and is translated from base 1. CDR1 and CDR2 were assigned from the germline V gene (reference sequence) as MNHNY and SVGAGI. V loses 8 bases, J loses 1 base, and the germline ends lie 15 bases apart. The sequenced sample consisted of naive CD4+ T cells sorted from blood. Taken with the paper, the label for cell subset or site translates to: CD45RA+ positively selected. The chain is assembled from TRBV6-6 and TRBJ1-5; matching of 5 bases hints at TRBD1 as the D gene. The receptor's source is a woman in her twenties or thirties in good health. Here the CDR3 is given as CASRSGTGSNQPQHF. The nucleotides read TGTGCCAGCCGCTCGGGGACGGGGAGCAATCAGCCCCAGCATTTT.